Listed here is a single TCR beta chain. This specimen belongs to a study of control samples from healthy donors and cancer patients. The CDR3 sequence is 14 residues long. V dropped 5 bases and J dropped 2 bases, with 13 bases sitting between them. The germline gives CDR1 LNHDA, CDR2 SQIVND (reference sequence). Measured with immunoSEQ multiplex PCR; TCRdb has only the in-frame clones, and not every one. The sample includes 60,000 to 75,000 clones, nearly 85% seen only once; the top ten take roughly 28%. This sequence originates from a man over 45 in good health. The chain couples TRBV19 to TRBJ2-7; D uncertain. Sequenced input: blood. This CDR3 is CASSAYRATYEQYF. The CDR3 DNA sequence: TGTGCCAGTAGTGCCTACCGGGCTACCTACGAGCAGTACTTC.